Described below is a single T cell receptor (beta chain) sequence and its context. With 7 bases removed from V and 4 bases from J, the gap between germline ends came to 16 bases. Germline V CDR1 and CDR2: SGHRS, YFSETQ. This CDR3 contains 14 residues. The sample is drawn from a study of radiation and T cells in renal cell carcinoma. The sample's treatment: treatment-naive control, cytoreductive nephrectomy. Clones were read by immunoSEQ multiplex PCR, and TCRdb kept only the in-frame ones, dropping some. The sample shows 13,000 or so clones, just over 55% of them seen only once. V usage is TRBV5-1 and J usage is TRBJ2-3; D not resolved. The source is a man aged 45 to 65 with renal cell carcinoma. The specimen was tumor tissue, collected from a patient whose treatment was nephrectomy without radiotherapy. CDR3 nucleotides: TGCGCCAGCGGCCGGGCCACCCAGGCAGATACGCAGTATTTT. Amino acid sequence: CASGRATQADTQYF.